The source of this T cell receptor (beta chain) is a study of chemoradiotherapy in HPV16-positive cancers. Study-wide findings and caveats: HPV-specific T cells were functionally defined from only a couple of HPV16-positive patients.

The count of this clone is one. Its antigen is not known. The CDR3 is made up of 14 amino acids. Trimming cost V 1 base and J 8 bases, with 12 bases left between them. Germline CDR1 and CDR2: GTSNPN and SVGIG (reference sequence). The table came from immunoSEQ multiplex PCR; TCRdb's copy has only in-frame clones and leaves some out. The profile shows some 17,000 clones, more than 85% of them singletons. The chain carries TRBV30 and TRBJ1-6; TRBD1 is a possible D gene (6 bases). The receptor's source is a human donor with HPV-associated anogenital cancer. The material sequenced was blood, taken from a patient who underwent chemoradiotherapy. The CDR3 loop is CAWSAGAKDSPLHF. The CDR3 DNA reads TGTGCCTGGAGTGCAGGGGCGAAGGATTCACCCCTCCACTTT. The variable domain in full, completed from reference TRBV30 and TRBJ1-6, reads SQTIHQWPATLVQPVGSPLSLECTVEGTSNPNLYWYRQAAGRGLQLLFYSVGIGQISSEVPQNLSASRPQDRQFILSSKKLLLSDSGFYLCAWSAGAKDSPLHFGNGTRLTVT.